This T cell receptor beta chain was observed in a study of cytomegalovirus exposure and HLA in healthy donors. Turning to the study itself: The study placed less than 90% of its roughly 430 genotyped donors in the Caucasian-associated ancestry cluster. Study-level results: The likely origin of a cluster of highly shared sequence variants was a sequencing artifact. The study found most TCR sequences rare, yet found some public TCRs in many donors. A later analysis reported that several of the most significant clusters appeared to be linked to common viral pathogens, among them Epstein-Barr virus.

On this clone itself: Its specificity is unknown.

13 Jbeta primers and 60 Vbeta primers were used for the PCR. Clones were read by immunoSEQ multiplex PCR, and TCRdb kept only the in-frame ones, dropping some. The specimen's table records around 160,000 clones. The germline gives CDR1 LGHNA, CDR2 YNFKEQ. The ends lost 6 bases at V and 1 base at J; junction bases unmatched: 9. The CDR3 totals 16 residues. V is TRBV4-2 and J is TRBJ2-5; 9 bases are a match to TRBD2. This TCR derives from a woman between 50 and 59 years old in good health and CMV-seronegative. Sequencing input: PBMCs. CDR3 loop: CASSSGLARFQETQYF. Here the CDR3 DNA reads TGTGCCAGCAGTAGTGGACTAGCGAGATTCCAAGAGACCCAGTACTTC.